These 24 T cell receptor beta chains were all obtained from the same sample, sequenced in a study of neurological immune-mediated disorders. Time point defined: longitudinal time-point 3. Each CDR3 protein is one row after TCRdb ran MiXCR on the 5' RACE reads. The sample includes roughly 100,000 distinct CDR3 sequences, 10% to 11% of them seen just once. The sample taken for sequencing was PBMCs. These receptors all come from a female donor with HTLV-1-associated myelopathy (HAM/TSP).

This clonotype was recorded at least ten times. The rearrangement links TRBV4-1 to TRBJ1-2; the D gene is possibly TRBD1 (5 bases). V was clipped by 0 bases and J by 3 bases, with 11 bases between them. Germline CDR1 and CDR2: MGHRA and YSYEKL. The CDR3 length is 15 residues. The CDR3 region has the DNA TGCGCCAGCAGCCAAGATTCCAAGGGGTACTATGGCTACACCTTC. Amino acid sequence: CASSQDSKGYYGYTF.

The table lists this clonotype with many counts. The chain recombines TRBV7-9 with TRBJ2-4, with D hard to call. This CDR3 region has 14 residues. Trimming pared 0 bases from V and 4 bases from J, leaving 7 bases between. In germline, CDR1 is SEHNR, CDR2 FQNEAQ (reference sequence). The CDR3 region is CASSLASTKNIQYF. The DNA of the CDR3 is TGTGCCAGCAGCTTAGCCAGTACAAAAAACATTCAGTACTTC.

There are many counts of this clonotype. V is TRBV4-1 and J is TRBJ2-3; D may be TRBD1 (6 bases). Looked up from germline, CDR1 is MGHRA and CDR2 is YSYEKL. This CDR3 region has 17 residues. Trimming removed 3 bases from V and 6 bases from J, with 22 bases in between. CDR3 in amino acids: CASSQGPGSRGSDTQYF. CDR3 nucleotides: TGCGCCAGCAGCCAGGGGCCGGGCTCTAGGGGGTCCGATACGCAGTATTTT.

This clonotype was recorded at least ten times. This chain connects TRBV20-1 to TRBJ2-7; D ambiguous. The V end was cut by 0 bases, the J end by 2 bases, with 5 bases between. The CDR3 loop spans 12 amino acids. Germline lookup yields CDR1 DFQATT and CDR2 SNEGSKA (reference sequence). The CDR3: CSARDPTYEQYF. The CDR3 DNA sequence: TGCAGTGCTAGAGATCCAACCTACGAGCAGTACTTC.

The CDR3 here is CASSFNGGASYNEQFF. The DNA for the CDR3 is TGTGCCAGCAGCTTTAACGGGGGGGCCTCCTACAATGAGCAGTTCTTC. The V call is TRBV7-2, the J call TRBJ2-1; TRBD2 matches at 8 bases. Germline CDR1 reads SGHTA; CDR2 reads FQGNSA. This CDR3 comprises 16 residues. The trim removed 3 bases at V and 0 bases at J, leaving 4 bases unmatched.

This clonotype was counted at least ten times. The CDR3 DNA reads as TGTGCCAGCAGTTACTTCCGGGACGGGGGCCAGCAGTACTTC. Encoded protein: CASSYFRDGGQQYF. The chain carries TRBV6-6 and TRBJ2-7; the D gene could be TRBD1 or TRBD2 (6 bases each). CDR3 size: 14 residues. CDR1 and CDR2 (germline): MNHNY, SVGAGI (reference sequence). The V and J ends lost 1 base and 8 bases respectively, with 15 bases between them.

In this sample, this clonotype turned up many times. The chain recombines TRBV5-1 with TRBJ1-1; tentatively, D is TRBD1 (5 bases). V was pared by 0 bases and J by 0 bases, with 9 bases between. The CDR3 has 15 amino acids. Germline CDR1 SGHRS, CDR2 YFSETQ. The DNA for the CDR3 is TGCGCCAGCAGCTTGGGGGGCCAACTGAACACTGAAGCTTTCTTT. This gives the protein CASSLGGQLNTEAFF. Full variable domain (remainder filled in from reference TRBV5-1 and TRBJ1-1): KAGVTQTPRYLIKTRGQQVTLSCSPISGHRSVSWYQQTPGQGLQFLFEYFSETQRNKGNFPGRFSGRQFSNSRSEMNVSTLELGDSALYLCASSLGGQLNTEAFFGQGTRLTVV.

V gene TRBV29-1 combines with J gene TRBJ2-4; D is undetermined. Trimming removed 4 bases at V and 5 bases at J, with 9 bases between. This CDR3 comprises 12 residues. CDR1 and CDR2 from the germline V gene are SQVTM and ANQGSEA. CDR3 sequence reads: CSVGRNENIQYF. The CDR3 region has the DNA TGCAGCGTTGGGAGAAATGAAAACATTCAGTACTTC.

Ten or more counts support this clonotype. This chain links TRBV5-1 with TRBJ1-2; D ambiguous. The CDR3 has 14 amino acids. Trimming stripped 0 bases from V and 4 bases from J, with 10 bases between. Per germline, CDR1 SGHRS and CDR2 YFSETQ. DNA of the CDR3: TGCGCCAGCAGCTTGGGCACAACCGTCTATGGCTACACCTTC. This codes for CASSLGTTVYGYTF.

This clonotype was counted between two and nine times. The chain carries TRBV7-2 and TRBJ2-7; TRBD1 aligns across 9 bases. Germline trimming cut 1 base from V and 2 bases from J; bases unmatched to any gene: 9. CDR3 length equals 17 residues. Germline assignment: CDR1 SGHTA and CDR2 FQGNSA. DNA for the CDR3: TGTGCCAGCAGCTTAGAACCGACAGGGGGGTTCACCTACGAGCAGTACTTC. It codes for CASSLEPTGGFTYEQYF.

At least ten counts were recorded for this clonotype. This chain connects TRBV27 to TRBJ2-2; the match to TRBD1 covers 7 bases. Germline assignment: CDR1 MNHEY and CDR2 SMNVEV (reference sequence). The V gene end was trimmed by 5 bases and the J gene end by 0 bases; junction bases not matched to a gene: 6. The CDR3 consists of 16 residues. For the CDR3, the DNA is TGTGCCAGCAGTCTCCCCGGGACAGCGAACACCGGGGAGCTGTTTTTT. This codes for CASSLPGTANTGELFF.

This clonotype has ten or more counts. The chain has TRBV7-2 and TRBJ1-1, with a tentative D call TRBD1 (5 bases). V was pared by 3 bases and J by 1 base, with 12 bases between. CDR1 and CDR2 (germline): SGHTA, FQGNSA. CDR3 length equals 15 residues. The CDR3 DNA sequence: TGTGCCAGCAGCTTTTTGGGGGATACGAACACTGAAGCTTTCTTT. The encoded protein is CASSFLGDTNTEAFF.

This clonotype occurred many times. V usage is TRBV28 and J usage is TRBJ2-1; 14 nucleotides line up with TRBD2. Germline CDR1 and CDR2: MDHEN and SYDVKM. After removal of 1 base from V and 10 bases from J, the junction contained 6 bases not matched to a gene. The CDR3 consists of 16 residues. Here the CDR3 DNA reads TGTGCCAGCAGTTTATTGGGACTAGCGGGGGCGAACGAGCAGTTCTTC. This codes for CASSLLGLAGANEQFF. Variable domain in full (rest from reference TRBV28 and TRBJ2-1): DVKVTQSSRYLVKRTGEKVFLECVQDMDHENMFWYRQDPGLGLRLIYFSYDVKMKEKGDIPEGYSVSREKKERFSLILESASTNQTSMYLCASSLLGLAGANEQFFGPGTRLTVL.

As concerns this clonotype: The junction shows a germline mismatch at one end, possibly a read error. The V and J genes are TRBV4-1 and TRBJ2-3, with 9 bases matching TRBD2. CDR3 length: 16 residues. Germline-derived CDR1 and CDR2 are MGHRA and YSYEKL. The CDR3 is CASNQDSRGGGDTQYF. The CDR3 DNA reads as TGCGCCAGCAACCAAGATTCGCGGGGGGGTGGAGATACGCAGTATTTT.

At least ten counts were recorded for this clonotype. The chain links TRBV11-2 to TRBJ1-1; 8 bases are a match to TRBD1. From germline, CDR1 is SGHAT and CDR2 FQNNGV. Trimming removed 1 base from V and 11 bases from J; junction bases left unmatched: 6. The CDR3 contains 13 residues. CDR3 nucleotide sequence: TGTGCCAGCAGCTTAGCCCCAGGGGGCAGGGCTTTCTTT. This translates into CASSLAPGGRAFF.

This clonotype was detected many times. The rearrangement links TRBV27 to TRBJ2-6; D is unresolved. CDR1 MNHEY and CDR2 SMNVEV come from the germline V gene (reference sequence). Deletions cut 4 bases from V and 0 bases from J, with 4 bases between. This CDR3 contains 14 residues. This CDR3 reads CASSYRSGANVLTF. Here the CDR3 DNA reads TGTGCCAGCAGTTACCGCTCTGGGGCCAACGTCCTGACTTTC.

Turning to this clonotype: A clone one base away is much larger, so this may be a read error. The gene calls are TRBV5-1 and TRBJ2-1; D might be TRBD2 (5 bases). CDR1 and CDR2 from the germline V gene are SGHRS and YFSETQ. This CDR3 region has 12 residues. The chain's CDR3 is CASSMGVNERFF. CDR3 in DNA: TGCGCCAGCAGCATGGGAGTCAATGAGCGGTTCTTC. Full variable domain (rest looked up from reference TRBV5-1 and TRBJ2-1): KAGVTQTPRYLIKTRGQQVTLSCSPISGHRSVSWYQQTPGQGLQFLFEYFSETQRNKGNFPGRFSGRQFSNSRSEMNVSTLELGDSALYLCASSMGVNERFFGPGTRLTVL.

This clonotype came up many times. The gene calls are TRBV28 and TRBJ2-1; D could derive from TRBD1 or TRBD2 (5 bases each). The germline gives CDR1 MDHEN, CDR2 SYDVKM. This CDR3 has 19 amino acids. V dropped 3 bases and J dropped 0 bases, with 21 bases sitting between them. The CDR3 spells CASSFSPRRGVSSYNEQFF. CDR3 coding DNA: TGTGCCAGCAGTTTCTCCCCGCGGAGAGGGGTTAGCTCCTACAATGAGCAGTTCTTC.

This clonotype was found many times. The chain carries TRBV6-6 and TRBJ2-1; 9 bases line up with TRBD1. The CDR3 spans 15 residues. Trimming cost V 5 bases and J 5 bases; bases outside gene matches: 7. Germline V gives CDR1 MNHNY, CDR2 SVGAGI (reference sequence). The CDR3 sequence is CASSISDRGNNEQFF. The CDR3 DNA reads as TGTGCCAGCAGTATTTCCGACAGGGGGAACAATGAGCAGTTCTTC.

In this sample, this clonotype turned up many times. The CDR3: CSARDPSGVGELFF. As DNA, the CDR3 is TGCAGTGCTAGAGATCCTAGCGGGGTCGGGGAGCTGTTTTTT. The V call is TRBV20-1, the J call TRBJ2-2; TRBD2 agrees at 9 bases. CDR3 size: 14 residues. Germline V lookup: CDR1 DFQATT, CDR2 SNEGSKA (reference sequence). Trimming took 0 bases from V and 7 from J; bases not matched to a gene: 3.

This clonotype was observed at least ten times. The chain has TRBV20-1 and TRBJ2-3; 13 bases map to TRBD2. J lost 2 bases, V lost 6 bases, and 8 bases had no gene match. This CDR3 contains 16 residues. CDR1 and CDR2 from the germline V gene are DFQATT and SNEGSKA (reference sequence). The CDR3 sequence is CSAEKTSGGATDTQYF. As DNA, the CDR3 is TGCAGTGCCGAAAAAACTAGCGGGGGGGCCACAGATACGCAGTATTTT.

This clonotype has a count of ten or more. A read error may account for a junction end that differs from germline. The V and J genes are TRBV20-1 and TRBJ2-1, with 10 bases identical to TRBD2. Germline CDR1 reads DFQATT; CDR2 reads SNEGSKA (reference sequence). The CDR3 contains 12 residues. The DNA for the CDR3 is TGCAGTACTAGCGGGGTGTACAATGAGCAGTTCTTC. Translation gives CSTSGVYNEQFF.

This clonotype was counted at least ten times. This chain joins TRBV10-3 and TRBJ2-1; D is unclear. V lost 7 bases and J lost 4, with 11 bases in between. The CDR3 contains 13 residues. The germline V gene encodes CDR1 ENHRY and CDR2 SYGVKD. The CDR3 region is CAITASLYNEQFF. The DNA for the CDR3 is TGTGCCATCACGGCCAGCTTATACAATGAGCAGTTCTTC.

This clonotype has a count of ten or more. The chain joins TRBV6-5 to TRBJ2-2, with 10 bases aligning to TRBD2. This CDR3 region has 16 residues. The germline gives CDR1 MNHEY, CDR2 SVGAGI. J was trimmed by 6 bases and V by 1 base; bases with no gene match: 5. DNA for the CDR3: TGTGCCAGCAGTTACTATCAGCGGGGGGGCTCCGGGGAGCTGTTTTTT. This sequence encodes CASSYYQRGGSGELFF.